Below, 24 T cell receptor beta chains from the same sample are listed, as sequenced in a study of Graves' ophthalmopathy and Graves' hyperthyroidism. Amplification targeted the TCR beta CDR3 regions, with RNA transcripts as the source material. The first-round RT-PCR employed HTBI primers together with the Qiagen OneStep RT-PCR kit. A multiplex PCR was then performed as the second round. Each CDR3 protein is one row after TCRdb ran MiXCR on the multiplex PCR reads. The sample has some 400,000 distinct CDR3 sequences; around 18% are singletons. The sequencing sample was made of peripheral blood. These receptors were taken from a woman under 30 with Graves' ophthalmopathy.

This clonotype was counted at least ten times. This sequence joins TRBV7-9 and TRBJ1-1; no definite D call. CDR3 size: 12 residues. Germline lookup yields CDR1 SEHNR and CDR2 FQNEAQ (reference sequence). Trimming stripped 3 bases from V and 11 bases from J, with 13 bases between. CDR3 in amino acids: CASSFLDRRAFF. The CDR3 DNA sequence: TGTGCCAGCAGCTTCCTGGACCGAAGGGCTTTCTTT.

This clonotype was seen repeatedly, ten times or more. The rearrangement uses TRBV5-1 and TRBJ2-7, with D hard to call. V was shortened by 1 base and J by 3 bases, with 8 bases between the two germline ends. CDR3 length: 13 residues. CDR1 and CDR2 from the germline V gene are SGHRS and YFSETQ. In DNA form, the CDR3 reads TGCGCCAGCAGCTTGAGCCCACGCTACGAGCAGTACTTC. It yields the protein CASSLSPRYEQYF.

This clonotype was counted between two and nine times. The gene calls are TRBV15 and TRBJ2-5; a possible D gene is TRBD2 (6 bases). Germline loops: CDR1 LNHNV, CDR2 YYDKDF (reference sequence). The CDR3 is 15 residues long. V gave up 5 bases and J gave up 0 bases, with 13 bases separating them. CDR3 sequence: CATSGLGRNQETQYF. CDR3 sequence (DNA): TGTGCCACCAGCGGGCTTGGGAGGAACCAAGAGACCCAGTACTTC.

In this sample, this clonotype turned up many times. The chain links TRBV7-3 to TRBJ2-6; D is uncertain. Trimming stripped 1 base from V and 2 bases from J, with 3 bases between. The CDR3 runs 14 residues. The germline CDR1 and CDR2 sequences are SGHTA and FQGTGA. The CDR3 coding sequence is TGTGCCAGCAGCTTAAGCCCTGGGGCCAACGTCCTGACTTTC. Translating gives CASSLSPGANVLTF. Based on the CDR3 plus reference TRBV7-3 and TRBJ2-6, the full variable domain is GAGVSQTPSNKVTEKGKYVELRCDPISGHTALYWYRQSLGQGPEFLIYFQGTGAADDSGLPNDRFFAVRPEGSVSTLKIQRTERGDSAVYLCASSLSPGANVLTFGAGSRLTVL.

This chain connects TRBV12-3 or TRBV12-4 to TRBJ1-1; D not resolved. V dropped 6 bases and J dropped 1 base, with 6 bases sitting between them. This CDR3 comprises 12 residues. CDR3 residues: CASRSGNTEAFF. In DNA, the CDR3 is TGTGCCAGCAGATCCGGGAACACTGAAGCTTTCTTT.

This clonotype has at least ten counts. DNA for the CDR3: TGTGCCAGCAGTACAGGGCTTGGAAACACCATATATTTT. This sequence encodes CASSTGLGNTIYF. This chain connects TRBV7-6 to TRBJ1-3; a weak D match, TRBD1 (6 bases). The germline V gene has CDR1 SGHVS and CDR2 FNYEAQ. The CDR3 extends over 13 amino acids. The V gene lost 6 bases and the J gene lost 3 bases, with 9 bases spanning the gap.

This clonotype was picked up many times. A much larger clone lies one base from this, so it may be a read error. This chain links TRBV6-1 with TRBJ2-7; perhaps TRBD1 as D (8 bases). This CDR3 comprises 13 residues. Germline V gives CDR1 MNHNS, CDR2 SASEGT. Trimming cost V 10 bases and J 2 bases, with 15 bases left between them. CDR3 nucleotides: TGTGCCACCAAACAGGGGGGGCCCTACGAGCAGTACTTC. Translated: CATKQGGPYEQYF.

This clonotype was counted at least ten times. The V and J genes are TRBV10-1 and TRBJ1-5; D ambiguous. Germline values: CDR1 WNHNN, CDR2 SYGVQD (reference sequence). This CDR3 comprises 14 residues. CDR3 amino acids: CVHPWGLGNQPQHF. CDR3 DNA: TGCGTCCACCCATGGGGTCTAGGCAATCAGCCCCAGCATTTT.

This clonotype came up many times. The gene calls are TRBV28 and TRBJ1-5; TRBD1 matches at 7 bases. Germline V gives CDR1 MDHEN, CDR2 SYDVKM. CDR3 length: 14 amino acids. The V gene end was trimmed by 9 bases and the J gene end by 6 bases; junction bases not matched to a gene: 11. Here the CDR3 DNA reads TGTGCCAGTAATTCCCCAGGGGGGCGTCAGCCCCAGCATTTT. It specifies CASNSPGGRQPQHF.

This clonotype was seen repeatedly, ten times or more. V and J are TRBV11-2 and TRBJ1-5; no clear D gene. The CDR3 consists of 18 residues. Trimming took 1 base from V and 0 from J, leaving 16 bases between them. Germline-derived CDR1 and CDR2 are SGHAT and FQNNGV. This CDR3 is CASSLVASIPPSNQPQHF. CDR3 sequence (DNA): TGTGCCAGCAGCTTAGTGGCCTCTATACCCCCTAGCAATCAGCCCCAGCATTTT.

In its sample, this clonotype was seen many times. One base away lies a much larger clone, so this may be a sequencing read error. The genes are TRBV6-2 or TRBV6-3 and TRBJ1-1; no clear D gene. In germline, CDR1 is MNHEY, CDR2 SVGEGT. This CDR3 is built from 14 residues. The V end lost 5 bases, the J end lost 3 bases, and 13 bases lay between the germline ends. This chain's CDR3 is CASSPPWVHTEAFF. The CDR3 DNA reads as TGTGCCAGCAGTCCCCCATGGGTGCACACTGAAGCTTTCTTT.

This clonotype was picked up many times. The rearrangement uses TRBV14 and TRBJ2-4; tentatively, D is TRBD1 (6 bases). Trimming pared 2 bases from V and 10 bases from J, leaving 21 bases between. The CDR3 is 16 amino acids. Germline V gene data show CDR1 as SGHDN and CDR2 as FVKESK. The CDR3, as DNA: TGTGCCAGCAGCCAACTACTACAGGGTCCCCTAGGGATTCAGTACTTC. Protein sequence: CASSQLLQGPLGIQYF. The variable domain in full, completed from reference TRBV14 and TRBJ2-4, reads EAGVTQFPSHSVIEKGQTVTLRCDPISGHDNLYWYRRVMGKEIKFLLHFVKESKQDESGMPNNRFLAERTGGTYSTLKVQPAELEDSGVYFCASSQLLQGPLGIQYFGAGTRLSVL.

This clonotype came up many times. The chain recombines TRBV6-1 with TRBJ2-3; 9 positions agree with TRBD1. The V gene's germline CDR1 is MNHNS and CDR2 SASEGT. Trimming removed 10 bases from V and 1 base from J; junction bases left unmatched: 9. The CDR3 totals 15 residues. The CDR3 sequence: CATTLRTGGTDTQYF. CDR3 nucleotides: TGTGCCACCACCCTAAGGACAGGGGGCACAGATACGCAGTATTTT.

This clonotype has only one observation. The chain recombines TRBV12-3 or TRBV12-4 with TRBJ1-1, with D uncertain. There are 14 residues in the CDR3. V lost 3 bases, J lost 0 bases, and 8 bases lay in between. CDR3 residues: CASSFRRLNTEAFF. The CDR3, as DNA: TGTGCCAGCAGTTTTCGGCGGCTGAACACTGAAGCTTTCTTT.

Ten or more counts support this clonotype. V gene TRBV6-2 or TRBV6-3 combines with J gene TRBJ2-2, with 12 bases matching TRBD2. This CDR3 has 18 amino acids. CDR1 MNHEY and CDR2 SVGEGT come from the germline V gene. V shed 4 bases and J 4 bases; nucleotides not matched to a gene: 10. The chain's CDR3 is CASSSFSTSGGGTGELFF. For the CDR3, the DNA is TGTGCCAGCAGTTCATTTTCGACTAGCGGGGGAGGCACCGGGGAGCTGTTTTTT.

The table lists this clonotype with many counts. This rearrangement joins TRBV6-5 to TRBJ2-7; 10 positions match TRBD1. CDR3 size: 14 residues. In germline, CDR1 is MNHEY, CDR2 SVGAGI. With 2 bases clipped from V and 5 bases from J, the junction kept 3 bases outside the gene matches. CDR3 amino acids: CASSYQDRGNEQYF. CDR3 nucleotides: TGTGCCAGCAGTTACCAGGACAGGGGGAACGAGCAGTACTTC.

This clonotype appeared many times. The chain combines TRBV15 with TRBJ1-5; 9 nucleotides match TRBD1. The V segment lost 5 bases and the J segment 7 bases; nucleotides outside the gene matches: 6. Germline loops: CDR1 LNHNV, CDR2 YYDKDF (reference sequence). This CDR3 spans 14 amino acids. The CDR3: CATSPTGGGQPQHF. The CDR3 region has the DNA TGTGCCACCAGCCCGACAGGGGGAGGACAGCCCCAGCATTTT.

This clonotype has a handful of counts. The chain has TRBV28 and TRBJ1-2, with unresolved D. The V and J ends lost 5 bases and 4 bases respectively, with 8 bases between them. This CDR3 region has 12 residues. Per germline, CDR1 MDHEN and CDR2 SYDVKM. CDR3 in DNA: TGTGCCAGCAGTCCAATCGGCTATGGCTACACCTTC. Residues: CASSPIGYGYTF.

The chain employs TRBV25-1 and TRBJ2-7; 9 positions match TRBD1. V dropped 3 bases and J dropped 3; count of bases not matched to a gene: 12. Germline CDR1 MGHDK, CDR2 SYGVNS. CDR3 length equals 17 residues. The CDR3 DNA follows: TGTGCCAGCAGTGACCCGGGACAGGGCCGAGGCATCTACGAGCAGTACTTC. Translating it yields CASSDPGQGRGIYEQYF.

This clonotype has a single count. V and J are TRBV12-3 or TRBV12-4 and TRBJ1-5; TRBD1 is a possible D gene (5 bases). The germline V and J ends were trimmed by 3 bases and 0 bases, with 9 bases remaining between them. The CDR3 has 15 residues. The CDR3 nucleotides are TGTGCCAGCAGTTTTAGACAGTCTAGCAATCAGCCCCAGCATTTT. It yields the protein CASSFRQSSNQPQHF.

This clonotype was seen at least ten times. The genes are TRBV27 and TRBJ2-7; TRBD1 matches at 9 bases. Unmatched junction bases numbered 14, after V lost 7 bases and J lost 4 bases. CDR1 is MNHEY and CDR2 is SMNVEV in the germline V gene (reference sequence). CDR3 length equals 16 residues. The CDR3 reads CASTGGVSGQGYEQYF. CDR3 nucleotides: TGTGCCAGCACGGGGGGTGTTTCGGGACAGGGTTACGAGCAGTACTTC.

This clonotype has at least ten counts. The chain employs TRBV12-3 or TRBV12-4 and TRBJ1-2; weak D call: TRBD1 (6 bases). Trimming stripped 5 bases from V and 3 bases from J, with 13 bases between. CDR3 length: 14 amino acids. CDR3 nucleotide sequence: TGTGCCAGCAGTCCGGACAGTGGGTACTATGGCTACACCTTC. Its translation is CASSPDSGYYGYTF.

This clonotype was counted many times. The chain has TRBV18 and TRBJ1-1; no reliable D call. This CDR3 contains 15 residues. Germline V gene sequence: CDR1 KGHSH, CDR2 LQKENI. The V end was cut by 3 bases, the J end by 3 bases, with 14 bases between. CDR3 loop: CASSPSGSLHTEAFF. The DNA for the CDR3 is TGTGCCAGCTCACCCTCCGGAAGCCTGCACACTGAAGCTTTCTTT.

This clonotype showed up just a few times. The CDR3: CASSAQGRTGELFF. The CDR3 DNA reads TGTGCCAGCAGTGCCCAGGGTCGCACCGGGGAGCTGTTTTTT. The V call is TRBV6-1, the J call TRBJ2-2, with D tentatively TRBD1 (5 bases). V was cut by 4 bases and J by 4 bases, with 10 bases left in between. Germline values: CDR1 MNHNS, CDR2 SASEGT. This CDR3 has 14 amino acids.